What follows describes a single T cell receptor (beta chain). Its antigen is not yet known. No qualities accompany the bases; no much larger clone lies one base away. The treatment or condition label on this specimen signifies: live attenuated yellow fever vaccine strain. A standard Ficoll-Paque protocol was used to isolate PBMCs from peripheral blood. Dynabeads CD4 and CD8 positive selection kits were used to isolate CD4 and CD8 T-cell fractions. RNA was extracted with TriZol from bulk PBMCs, CD4 and CD8 fractions, and dextramer-positive and dextramer-negative fractions. This entry is derived from a study of T cells after yellow fever vaccination (dated by TCRdb to between 2017 and 2020). For the study in its entirety: The SMART-Seq v4 Ultra Low Input RNA kit was used to prepare libraries from fractions with low cell numbers. To follow T-cell clones before and after both primary and booster YFV17D yellow fever vaccination, bulk TCR alpha and beta repertoires underwent longitudinal sequencing. Two healthy male donors, one aged 18 to 30 and one aged 30 to 40 years, made up the cohort. Bulk PBMC replicates and cell subsets were isolated from blood drawn at multiple timepoints before and after both primary and secondary immunization.

The germline ends are 12 bases apart after V is trimmed by 8 bases and J by 5 bases. Inclusive of the bounding cysteine and phenylalanine, the CDR3 is 12 residues long. Left in the record is the CDR3 DNA by itself, 36 bases read in frame from the first base. Overall results and qualifications from the work: The secondary T-cell response was weaker than the primary response but faster, peaking on day 5 instead of day 15. A small fraction of clonotypes showed up in both the CD4 and CD8 compartments, probably as a result of convergent recombination. After the booster, most clones that had expanded after primary vaccination were detected again (approximately 97% of CD4 and roughly 86% of CD8), suggesting broad maintenance of memory. The study included only two donors, which limits how far the findings can be generalized. FACS-sorted repertoires could contain abundant contaminating clonotypes from the bulk population, so computational filtering was required.

TCR cDNA was made using 5'RACE template switching, a step that added a universal primer site and unique molecular identifiers. cDNA synthesis was primed from both the TCR alpha and TCR beta constant segments. Library amplification used two PCR steps, and the second PCR step added sample barcodes and sequencing adapters. Libraries were sequenced on Illumina HiSeq 2500 (2x100 bp) or NovaSeq (2x150 bp). The source study handled its data this way. Reads were demultiplexed and collapsed into UMI consensus sequences with MIGEC, and V(D)J alignment was performed with MiXCR. Clonotypes responding to the vaccine were identified with edgeR on replicate PBMC samples, with the criteria of FDR below 0.01 and a log2 fold change above 5 up to day 15. Each bulk clonotype received a CD4 or CD8 identity based on whether the sequenced CD4 or CD8 repertoire contained that clonotype at higher abundance. In TCRdb, the public reads were trimmed at Q25 with fastp and aligned with MiXCR, with productive beta chains retained. Each entry is one CDR3 protein sequence, shown with its most common DNA and genes. Here the V and J calls rest on TCRdb's processing, not on the authors' analysis. Counted in this sample were approximately 260,000 distinct CDR3 sequences; 10% to 15% of them appeared once. About 0.51% of the sample is taken by the ten largest.

The chain is encoded by TRBV12-3 or TRBV12-4 joined to TRBJ1-1; TRBD1 could be the D gene, as 6 bases match. The sample here was CD4+ T cells sorted from PBMCs, taken 45 days after the yellow fever booster vaccination. The receptor was derived from a man aged 25-45 years who received the YFV17D yellow fever vaccine. The CDR3 loop reads CASATGWTEAFF. Read as DNA, the sequence is TGTGCCAGCGCAACAGGGTGGACTGAAGCTTTCTTT.